This T cell receptor beta chain originates from a study of regulatory T cells in long-lasting Graves disease. Turning to the study itself: Newly diagnosed Graves' patients had under 3 months of antithyroid drugs.

HTBI primers from iRepertoire and Arm-PCR of CDR3 regions yielded the TCR beta libraries. From the multiplex PCR reads, TCRdb called clonotypes with MiXCR, one entry per CDR3 protein. The data contain 300,000 to 450,000 distinct CDR3 sequences, 15% to 18% of them singletons. In this sample, this clonotype turned up many times. The CDR3 consists of 13 residues. Germline V gene lookup returns CDR1 MNHNS and CDR2 SASEGT. The V end lost 8 bases, the J end lost 6 bases, and 17 bases lay between the germline ends. This sample's time point: newly diagnosed GD, antithyroid drugs for less than 3 months. TCR sequences were obtained from RNA taken from PBMCs.

The clonotype was recovered from a female donor with Graves disease. Sequenced here: peripheral blood mononuclear cells (PBMCs), sampled at new diagnosis, from a patient treated with antithyroid drugs. The V call is TRBV6-1, the J call TRBJ2-7; D possibly corresponds to TRBD2 (5 bases). The CDR3 here is CASGELGVSEQYF. The CDR3 coding sequence is TGTGCCAGCGGAGAGCTGGGAGTTTCCGAGCAGTACTTC.